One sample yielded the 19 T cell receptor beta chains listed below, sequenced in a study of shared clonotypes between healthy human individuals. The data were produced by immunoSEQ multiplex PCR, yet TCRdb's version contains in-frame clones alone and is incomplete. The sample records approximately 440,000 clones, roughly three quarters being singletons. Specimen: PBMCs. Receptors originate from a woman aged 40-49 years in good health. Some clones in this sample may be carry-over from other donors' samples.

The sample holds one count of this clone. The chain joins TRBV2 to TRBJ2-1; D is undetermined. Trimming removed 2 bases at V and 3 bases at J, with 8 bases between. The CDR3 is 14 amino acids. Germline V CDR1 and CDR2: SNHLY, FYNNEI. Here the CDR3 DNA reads TGTGCCAGCAGTGAACTCCAGGTCTACAATGAGCAGTTCTTC. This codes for CASSELQVYNEQFF.

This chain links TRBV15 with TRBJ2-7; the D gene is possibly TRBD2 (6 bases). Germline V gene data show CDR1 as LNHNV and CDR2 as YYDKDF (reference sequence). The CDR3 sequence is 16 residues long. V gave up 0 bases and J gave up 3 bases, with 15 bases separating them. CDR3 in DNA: TGTGCCACCAGCAGAGATCGAACTAGCAGATACTACGAGCAGTACTTC. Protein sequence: CATSRDRTSRYYEQYF.

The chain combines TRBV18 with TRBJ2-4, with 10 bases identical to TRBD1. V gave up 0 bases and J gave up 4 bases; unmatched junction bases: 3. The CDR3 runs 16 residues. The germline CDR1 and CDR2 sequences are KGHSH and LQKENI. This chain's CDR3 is CASSPPGQGWKNIQYF. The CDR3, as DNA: TGTGCCAGCTCACCACCGGGACAGGGGTGGAAAAACATTCAGTACTTC.

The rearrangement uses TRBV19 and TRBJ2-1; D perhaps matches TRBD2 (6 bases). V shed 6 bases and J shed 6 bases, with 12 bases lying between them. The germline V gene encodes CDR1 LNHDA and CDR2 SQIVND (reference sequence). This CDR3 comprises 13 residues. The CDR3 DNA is TGTGCCAGTAGCCCGGGACTTGGCAATGAGCAGTTCTTC. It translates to CASSPGLGNEQFF.

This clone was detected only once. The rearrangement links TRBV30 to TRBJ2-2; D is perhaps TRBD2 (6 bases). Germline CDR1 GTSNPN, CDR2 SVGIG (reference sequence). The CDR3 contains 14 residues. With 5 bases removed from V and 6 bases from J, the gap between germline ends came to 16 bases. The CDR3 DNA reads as TGTGCCTGGCAGAGGCGGACTAATTCCGGGGAGCTGTTTTTT. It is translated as CAWQRRTNSGELFF.

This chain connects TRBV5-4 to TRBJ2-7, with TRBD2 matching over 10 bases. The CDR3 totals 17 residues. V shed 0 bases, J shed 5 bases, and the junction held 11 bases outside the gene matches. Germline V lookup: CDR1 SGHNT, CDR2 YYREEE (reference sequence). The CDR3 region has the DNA TGTGCCAGCAGCTTGGGAGCGGGAGGGCCGGGTAACAACGAGCAGTACTTC. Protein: CASSLGAGGPGNNEQYF.

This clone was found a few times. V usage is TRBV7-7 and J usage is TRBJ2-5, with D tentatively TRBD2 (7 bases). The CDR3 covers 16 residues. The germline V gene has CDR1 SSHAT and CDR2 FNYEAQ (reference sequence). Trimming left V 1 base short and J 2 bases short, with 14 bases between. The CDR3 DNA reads TGTGCCAGCAGCTTAGTAGGGGGGGGGACTCAAGAGACCCAGTACTTC. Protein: CASSLVGGGTQETQYF. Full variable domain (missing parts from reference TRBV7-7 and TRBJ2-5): GAGVSQSPRYKVTKRGQDVTLRCDPISSHATLYWYQQALGQGPEFLTYFNYEAQPDKSGLPSDRFSAERPEGSISTLTIQRTEQRDSAMYRCASSLVGGGTQETQYFGPGTRLLVL.

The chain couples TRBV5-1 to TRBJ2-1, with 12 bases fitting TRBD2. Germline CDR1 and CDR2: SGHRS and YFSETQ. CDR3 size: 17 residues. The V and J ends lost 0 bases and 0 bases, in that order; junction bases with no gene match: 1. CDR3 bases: TGCGCCAGCAGCTTGGGACTAGCGGGAGTCTCCTACAATGAGCAGTTCTTC. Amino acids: CASSLGLAGVSYNEQFF.

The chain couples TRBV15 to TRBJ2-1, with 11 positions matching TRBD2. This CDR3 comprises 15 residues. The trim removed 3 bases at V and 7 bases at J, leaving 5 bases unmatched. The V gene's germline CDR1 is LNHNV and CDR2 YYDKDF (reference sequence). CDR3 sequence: CATSSLAGGGNEQFF. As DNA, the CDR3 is TGTGCCACCAGCAGTCTAGCGGGAGGTGGTAATGAGCAGTTCTTC. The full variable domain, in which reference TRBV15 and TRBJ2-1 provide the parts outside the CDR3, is DAMVIQNPRYQVTQFGKPVTLSCSQTLNHNVMYWYQQKSSQAPKLLFHYYDKDFNNEADTPDNFQSRRPNTSFCFLDIRSPGLGDTAMYLCATSSLAGGGNEQFFGPGTRLTVL.

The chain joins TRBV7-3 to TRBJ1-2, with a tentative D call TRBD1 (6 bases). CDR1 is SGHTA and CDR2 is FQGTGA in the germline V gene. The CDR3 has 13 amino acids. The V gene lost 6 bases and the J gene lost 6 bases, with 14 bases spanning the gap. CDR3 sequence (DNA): TGTGCCAGCAGTTGGGGGGCGAGGAATGGCTACACCTTC. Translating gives CASSWGARNGYTF.

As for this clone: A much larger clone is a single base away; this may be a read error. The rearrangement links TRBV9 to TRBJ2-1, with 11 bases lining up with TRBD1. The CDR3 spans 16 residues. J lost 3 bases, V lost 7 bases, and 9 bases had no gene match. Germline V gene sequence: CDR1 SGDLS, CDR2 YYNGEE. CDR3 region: CASGLVGTGGYNEQFF. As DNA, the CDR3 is TGTGCCAGCGGCTTAGTCGGGACAGGGGGCTACAATGAGCAGTTCTTC.

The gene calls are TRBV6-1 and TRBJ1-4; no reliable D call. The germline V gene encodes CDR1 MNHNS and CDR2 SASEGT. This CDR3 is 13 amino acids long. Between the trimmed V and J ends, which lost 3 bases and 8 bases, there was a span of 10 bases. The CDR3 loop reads CASSETLGEKLFF. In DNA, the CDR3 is TGTGCCAGCAGTGAGACTTTGGGGGAAAAACTGTTTTTT.

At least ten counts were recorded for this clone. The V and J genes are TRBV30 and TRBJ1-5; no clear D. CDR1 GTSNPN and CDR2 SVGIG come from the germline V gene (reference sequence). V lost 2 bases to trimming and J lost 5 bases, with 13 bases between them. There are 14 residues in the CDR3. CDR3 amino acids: CAWSNGVGDQPQHF. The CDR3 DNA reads TGTGCCTGGAGTAACGGGGTGGGAGATCAGCCCCAGCATTTT.

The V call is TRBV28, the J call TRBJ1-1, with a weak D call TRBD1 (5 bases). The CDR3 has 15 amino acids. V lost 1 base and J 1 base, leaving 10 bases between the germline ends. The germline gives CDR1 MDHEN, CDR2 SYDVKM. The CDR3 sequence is CASSLYGGGNTEAFF. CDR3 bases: TGTGCCAGCAGTTTATATGGGGGTGGGAACACTGAAGCTTTCTTT.

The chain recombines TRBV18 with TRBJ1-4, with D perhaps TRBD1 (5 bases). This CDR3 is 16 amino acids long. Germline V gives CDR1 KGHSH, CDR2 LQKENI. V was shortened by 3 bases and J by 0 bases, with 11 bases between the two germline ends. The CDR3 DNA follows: TGTGCCAGCTCACCTGGGGGGAGCACAACTAATGAAAAACTGTTTTTT. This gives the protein CASSPGGSTTNEKLFF.

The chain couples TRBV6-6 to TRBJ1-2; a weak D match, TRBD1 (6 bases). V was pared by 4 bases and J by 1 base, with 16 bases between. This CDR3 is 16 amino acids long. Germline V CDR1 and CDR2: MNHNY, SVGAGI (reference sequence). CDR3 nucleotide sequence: TGTGCCAGCAGTTGCGGGGGCAGGGCCCTTAACTATGGCTACACCTTC. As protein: CASSCGGRALNYGYTF.

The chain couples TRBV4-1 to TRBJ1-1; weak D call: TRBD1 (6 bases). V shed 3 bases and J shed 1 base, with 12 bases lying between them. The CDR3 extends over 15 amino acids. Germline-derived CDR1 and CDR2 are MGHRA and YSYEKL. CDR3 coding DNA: TGCGCCAGCAGCCAGTCGACAGGAAGGAACACTGAAGCTTTCTTT. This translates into CASSQSTGRNTEAFF.

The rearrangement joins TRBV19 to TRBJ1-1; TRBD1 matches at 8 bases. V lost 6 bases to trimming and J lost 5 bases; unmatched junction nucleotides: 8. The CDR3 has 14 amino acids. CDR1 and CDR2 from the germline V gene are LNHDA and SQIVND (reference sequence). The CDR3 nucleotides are TGTGCCAGTAGGGTAGGACAGGGAAGGACTGAAGCTTTCTTT. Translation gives CASRVGQGRTEAFF.

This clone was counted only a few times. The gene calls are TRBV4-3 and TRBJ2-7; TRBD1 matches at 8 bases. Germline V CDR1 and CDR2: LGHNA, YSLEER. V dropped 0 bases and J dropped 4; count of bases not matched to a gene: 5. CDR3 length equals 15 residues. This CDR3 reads CASSQDAGGGYEQYF. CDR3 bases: TGCGCCAGCAGCCAAGATGCAGGGGGCGGATACGAGCAGTACTTC.